The next 19 T cell receptor beta chains were all read from a single sample in a study of cytomegalovirus exposure and HLA in healthy donors. Primers: 60 Vbeta forward and 13 Jbeta reverse. Assay: immunoSEQ multiplex PCR; the TCRdb copy retains only in-frame clones and omits some. The sample contains 100,000 or so clones, approximately 88% of which appear only once. Sequencing input: PBMCs. The receptors originated from a young man in good health and CMV-seronegative.

The chain uses TRBV5-4 and TRBJ1-3, with D possibly TRBD1 on 5 matching bases. CDR3 size: 15 residues. The V end was cut by 4 bases, the J end by 3 bases, with 14 bases between. Germline CDR1 is SGHNT and CDR2 is YYREEE (reference sequence). This CDR3 reads CASSPDAGFGNTIYF. DNA of the CDR3: TGTGCCAGCAGCCCGGACGCAGGGTTTGGAAACACCATATATTTT.

The rearrangement uses TRBV11-3 and TRBJ2-2; 8 positions agree with TRBD2. V was pared by 5 bases and J by 9 bases, with 14 bases of the junction left unmatched. There are 16 residues in the CDR3. Germline-derived CDR1 and CDR2 are SGHNT and YENEEA. This chain's CDR3 is CASSARGAGGSRELFF. The CDR3, as DNA: TGTGCCAGCAGCGCGCGTGGGGCGGGAGGATCCCGGGAGCTGTTTTTT.

The rearrangement joins TRBV6-5 to TRBJ2-1; 12 bases fit TRBD2. Germline values: CDR1 MNHEY, CDR2 SVGAGI. V shed 7 bases, J shed 10 bases, and the junction held 8 bases outside the gene matches. The CDR3 loop spans 14 amino acids. The CDR3 DNA is TGTGCCAGCATCCGACTAGCGGGGGCCGCGGAGCAGTTCTTC. This encodes CASIRLAGAAEQFF.

The chain links TRBV29-1 to TRBJ2-2, with D possibly matching TRBD1 (7 bases). The V gene lost 7 bases and the J gene lost 4 bases, with 13 bases spanning the gap. This CDR3 is built from 13 residues. CDR1 and CDR2 from the germline V gene are SQVTM and ANQGSEA. The DNA for the CDR3 is TGCAGCGGAAGACAGGGAGGCACCGGGGAGCTGTTTTTT. Translated: CSGRQGGTGELFF.

A single count supports this clone. This rearrangement joins TRBV7-6 to TRBJ2-7, with D uncertain. The CDR3 sequence is 14 residues long. Trimming pared 2 bases from V and 1 base from J, leaving 9 bases between. The germline gives CDR1 SGHVS, CDR2 FNYEAQ. CDR3 nucleotides: TGTGCCAGCAGCTTATTGGGCTTTTCCTACGAGCAGTACTTC. Translated, it gives CASSLLGFSYEQYF.

The CDR3 loop reads CASSSNVERELDYEQYF. Written as DNA, the CDR3 is TGTGCCAGCAGCTCGAACGTTGAGCGGGAGTTAGACTACGAGCAGTACTTC. The rearrangement uses TRBV13 and TRBJ2-7, with 8 bases lining up with TRBD2. The V gene's germline CDR1 is PRHDT and CDR2 FYEKMQ (reference sequence). J was trimmed by 3 bases and V by 4 bases; bases with no gene match: 14. There are 17 residues in the CDR3. Supplemented by reference TRBV13 and TRBJ2-7, the full variable domain reads AAGVIQSPRHLIKEKRETATLKCYPIPRHDTVYWYQQGPGQDPQFLISFYEKMQSDKGSIPDRFSAQQFSDYHSELNMSSLELGDSALYFCASSSNVERELDYEQYFGPGTRLTVT.

The V call is TRBV5-4, the J call TRBJ1-2, with D possibly matching TRBD1 (5 bases). V lost 0 bases to trimming and J lost 3 bases, with 9 bases between them. CDR1 SGHNT and CDR2 YYREEE come from the germline V gene (reference sequence). The CDR3 totals 14 residues. The chain's CDR3 is CASSLGQGDYGYTF. As DNA, the CDR3 is TGTGCCAGCAGCTTGGGTCAGGGCGACTATGGCTACACCTTC.

The genes are TRBV29-1 and TRBJ1-2, with 9 bases identical to TRBD1. This CDR3 has 16 amino acids. The V gene's germline CDR1 is SQVTM and CDR2 ANQGSEA. V dropped 6 bases and J dropped 1; count of bases not matched to a gene: 12. The CDR3 loop is CSVATGGVPYNYGYTF. The CDR3 nucleotides are TGCAGCGTCGCCACAGGGGGCGTACCCTATAACTATGGCTACACCTTC.

This clone was found once. J is TRBJ2-5 and V is TRBV5-1, with D unclear. CDR3 size: 12 residues. Germline V gene lookup returns CDR1 SGHRS and CDR2 YFSETQ. V was pared by 2 bases and J by 5 bases, with 7 bases between. DNA of the CDR3: TGCGCCAGCAGCTTCCCTGTGGAGACCCAGTACTTC. This gives the protein CASSFPVETQYF.

CDR3 coding DNA: TGTGCCAGCAGTGAAGCGTCGGATCAGCCCCAGCATTTT. Protein: CASSEASDQPQHF. The chain uses TRBV6-1 and TRBJ1-5; D gene unclear. Trimming left V 0 bases short and J 5 bases short, with 5 bases between. The CDR3 totals 13 residues. Germline loops: CDR1 MNHNS, CDR2 SASEGT.

The J gene is TRBJ2-5, the V gene TRBV5-1, with D possibly matching TRBD1 (7 bases). Trimming cost V 4 bases and J 2 bases, with 12 bases left between them. This CDR3 contains 14 residues. Germline V CDR1 and CDR2: SGHRS, YFSETQ. The CDR3 DNA sequence: TGCGCCAGCAGCGACAGGGACTTTCAAGAGACCCAGTACTTC. This encodes CASSDRDFQETQYF.

Of note for this clone: This sample includes further DNA sequences coding for the same CDR3. The rearrangement joins TRBV19 to TRBJ1-2; D not resolved. The germline V and J ends were trimmed by 0 bases and 8 bases, with 10 bases remaining between them. The CDR3 length is 13 residues. The V gene's germline CDR1 is LNHDA and CDR2 SQIVND (reference sequence). CDR3 region: CASSIEGRRGYTF. The DNA of the CDR3 is TGTGCCAGTAGTATAGAGGGTCGGAGAGGCTACACCTTC.

This chain links TRBV7-2 with TRBJ1-5, with D tentatively TRBD1 (5 bases). The CDR3 length is 13 residues. Germline V CDR1 and CDR2: SGHTA, FQGNSA. The V and J ends lost 2 bases and 6 bases respectively, with 8 bases between them. The CDR3 DNA is TGTGCCAGCAGCTTATCAGGGTTTCAGCCCCAGCATTTT. This gives the protein CASSLSGFQPQHF.

This chain joins TRBV5-1 and TRBJ1-1; the match to TRBD1 covers 8 bases. The length of the CDR3 is 13 residues. V shed 7 bases and J 0 bases; nucleotides not matched to a gene: 2. In germline, CDR1 is SGHRS, CDR2 YFSETQ. CDR3 protein: CASGQGMNTEAFF. The CDR3 DNA is TGCGCCAGCGGACAGGGAATGAACACTGAAGCTTTCTTT.

Regarding this clone: The same CDR3 also results from other DNA sequences found in this sample. This chain's CDR3 is CASSLDRGQPQHF. The DNA of the CDR3 is TGTGCCAGCAGCTTAGATAGGGGGCAGCCCCAGCATTTT. J is TRBJ1-5 and V is TRBV11-2, with D perhaps TRBD1 (6 bases). CDR1 SGHAT and CDR2 FQNNGV come from the germline V gene. The V and J ends lost 0 bases and 7 bases respectively, with 7 bases between them. The CDR3 spans 13 residues.

The genes are TRBV9 and TRBJ1-2; tentatively, D is TRBD1 (6 bases). The CDR3 contains 16 residues. The germline V gene encodes CDR1 SGDLS and CDR2 YYNGEE. Trimming left V 4 bases short and J 8 bases short, with 24 bases between. The CDR3 loop reads CASSTGLYRALNGYTF. CDR3 bases: TGTGCCAGCAGCACCGGTCTGTACAGGGCCCTTAACGGCTACACCTTC.

In its sample, this clone was seen a few times. This chain joins TRBV5-4 and TRBJ2-1; TRBD2 might be the D (6 bases). The V gene's germline CDR1 is SGHNT and CDR2 YYREEE (reference sequence). The CDR3 contains 13 residues. Trimming cost V 2 bases and J 5 bases, with 8 bases left between them. CDR3 bases: TGTGCCAGCAGCTTTCGGGAGCACAATGAGCAGTTCTTC. Protein product: CASSFREHNEQFF.

This clone was detected once. V gene TRBV6-5 combines with J gene TRBJ2-2; D is undetermined. V was cut by 5 bases and J by 8 bases, with 9 bases left in between. The CDR3 is 12 residues long. Germline V CDR1 and CDR2: MNHEY, SVGAGI. The CDR3 loop reads CASSPRWGELFF. Written as DNA, the CDR3 is TGTGCCAGCAGTCCGAGGTGGGGGGAGCTGTTTTTT.

The chain couples TRBV11-3 to TRBJ2-2; D uncertain. V was clipped by 1 base and J by 6 bases, with 6 bases between them. Germline CDR1 SGHNT, CDR2 YENEEA. This CDR3 has 13 amino acids. The DNA of the CDR3 is TGTGCCAGCAGCTTAGTCCTCTCCGGGGAGCTGTTTTTT. Protein: CASSLVLSGELFF. The complete variable domain, with remaining parts taken from reference TRBV11-3 and TRBJ2-2, reads EAGVVQSPRYKIIEKKQPVAFWCNPISGHNTLYWYLQNLGQGPELLIRYENEEAVDDSQLPKDRFSAERLKGVDSTLKIQPAELGDSAVYLCASSLVLSGELFFGEGSRLTVL.